These 6 T cell receptor beta chains were all obtained from the same sample, sequenced in a study of blood T cell repertoires in COVID-19. Using immunoSEQ multiplex PCR, the repertoire was profiled, and TCRdb retains in-frame clones only, with some absent. The sample carries approximately 160,000 clones, roughly 82% recorded once. The sequencing input was peripheral blood. These receptors were taken from a woman aged 45-60 years in a cohort sampled during active or convalescent COVID-19.

The rearrangement joins TRBV2 to TRBJ1-4, with 9 bases matching TRBD1. The J segment lost 8 bases and the V segment lost 8 bases, leaving 6 bases of the junction unmatched. This CDR3 is built from 13 residues. Germline V gene sequence: CDR1 SNHLY, CDR2 FYNNEI. This CDR3 reads CASLDRGWEKLFF. Written as DNA, the CDR3 is TGTGCCAGCCTGGACAGGGGCTGGGAAAAACTGTTTTTT.

This chain joins TRBV19 and TRBJ1-2; no reliable D call. The germline V gene encodes CDR1 LNHDA and CDR2 SQIVND (reference sequence). V shed 5 bases and J shed 5 bases, with 15 bases lying between them. The CDR3 runs to 14 residues. DNA of the CDR3: TGTGCCAGTAGTTCCGGGGAGGACTGGTATGGCTACACCTTC. The encoded protein is CASSSGEDWYGYTF.

The rearrangement links TRBV5-1 to TRBJ1-2; D not resolved. The CDR3 has 14 amino acids. The germline V and J ends were trimmed by 3 bases and 4 bases, with 13 bases remaining between them. The germline CDR1 and CDR2 sequences are SGHRS and YFSETQ. The CDR3 bases are TGCGCCAGCAGCTATACGGGTGGTAGCTATGGCTACACCTTC. It codes for CASSYTGGSYGYTF. Combining the CDR3 with reference TRBV5-1 and TRBJ1-2 gives the whole variable domain KAGVTQTPRYLIKTRGQQVTLSCSPISGHRSVSWYQQTPGQGLQFLFEYFSETQRNKGNFPGRFSGRQFSNSRSEMNVSTLELGDSALYLCASSYTGGSYGYTFGSGTRLTVV.

The chain employs TRBV7-3 and TRBJ2-2; a possible D gene is TRBD1 (8 bases). Germline lookup yields CDR1 SGHTA and CDR2 FQGTGA. V was cut by 5 bases and J by 5 bases, with 15 bases left in between. The CDR3 totals 15 residues. The CDR3 region has the DNA TGTGCCAGCAGCCTACAGGGGGGGCAGACCGGGGAGCTGTTTTTT. Translated: CASSLQGGQTGELFF.

The chain combines TRBV5-1 with TRBJ1-2, with D perhaps matching TRBD1 (6 bases). The germline CDR1 and CDR2 sequences are SGHRS and YFSETQ. The CDR3 runs 14 residues. V dropped 4 bases and J dropped 4 bases, with 14 bases sitting between them. In DNA form, the CDR3 reads TGCGCCAGCAGCCCCACAGGGTCTGGCTATGGCTACACCTTC. Translation: CASSPTGSGYGYTF.

V usage is TRBV4-2 and J usage is TRBJ2-1, with 9 bases lining up with TRBD2. Losses at the gene ends were 5 bases for V and 9 bases for J; bases not matched to a gene: 8. The CDR3 contains 14 residues. Germline loops: CDR1 LGHNA, CDR2 YNFKEQ. The CDR3 region is CASSNSGGSGEQFF. The DNA for the CDR3 is TGTGCCAGCAGCAATAGCGGGGGTTCAGGTGAGCAGTTCTTC.